Described below is a single T cell receptor (beta chain) sequence and its context. This clonotype has just a few counts. Its antigen specificity is not known. The sample holds no much larger clone one base away, and base qualities are not on file. Reading the germline V gene gives CDR1 LGHNA and CDR2 YSLEER. V is shortened by 0 bases, J by 0 bases, and the region joining them spans 12 bases. The CDR3 runs 18 residues from the cysteine to the phenylalanine. The only DNA kept is the CDR3, 54 bases in frame from the first base. These data belong to a study of T cells in Graves' hyperthyroidism and ophthalmopathy (dated by TCRdb to the late 2010s). For the study in its entirety: Peripheral blood was collected at initial diagnosis, before any treatment. To identify distinguishing TCR V-J signatures, a discovery cohort of about 95 patients was used, comprising under 45 with Graves' ophthalmopathy and roughly 60 with stable Graves' hyperthyroidism. Whether ophthalmopathy could be predicted prospectively was tested in an independent validation cohort made up of roughly 20 hyperthyroidism patients plus 17 patients who later progressed to ophthalmopathy. The roughly 90 discovery patients were divided at random into training and test sets in a 7:3 ratio. The study also compared thyroid tissue and blood T-cell repertoires from 6 or 7 Graves' hyperthyroidism patients. Following sampling, methimazole starting at 30 mg daily was given to hyperthyroidism patients, and high-dose intravenous methylprednisolone was given to ophthalmopathy patients. The paper describes TCR Vbeta CDR3 sequencing of 130 to 150 peripheral blood samples, made up of roughly 45 ophthalmopathy patients, 70 to 75 hyperthyroidism patients and some 17 progressor patients.

Paper-wide results and their limitations: Blood samples also contained most of the expanded thyroid clonotypes (frequency above 0.001), which suggests that blood repertoires may reflect thyroid immune responses. A 13 V-J signature model separated ophthalmopathy from stable hyperthyroidism, with about 90% sensitivity and 81.08% specificity in cross-validation and 80%/75% in testing. In validation, progression to ophthalmopathy was predicted by the model with nearly 71% sensitivity and 72% to 85% specificity, a median of about 6 months before onset. Sample size was not statistically predetermined, and investigators were not blinded to group allocation.

TCR beta CDR3 regions were amplified from RNA transcripts. A first-round RT-PCR of the TCR CDR3 used the HTBI primer set with the Qiagen OneStep RT-PCR kit. The libraries were constructed in a second round of multiplex PCR and then size-selected and purified. Sequencing of the libraries was done on an Illumina HiSeq2000 using paired-end 100 bp reads. In the authors' own workflow: SOAPnuke was used to process the raw data, removing reads that contained adapters or uncalled bases, had a mean Phred below 15, or lacked an exact match to the constant primer or identifier. COPE v1.2.5 was used to merge the high-quality paired reads, and each unique nucleotide sequence was defined as a clonotype. MiTCR v1.1 was used to align the clonotypes against IMGT TRBV, TRBD and TRBJ reference segments. The analysis was restricted to V-J combinations with a frequency above 0.0001, which together covered 99% to 99.2% of the repertoires. A TCS score was defined as the ratio of F50 (clonal expansion) to E x V (chaos), with BLOSUM62-based TCRdist applied between CDR3 peptides within each V-J. Welch's t-statistics and random forest reduced fewer than 600 V-J features to 13, which were used in a naive Bayes classifier (R e1071). TCRdb handled the public reads itself, with Q25 trimming in fastp and clone calling in MiXCR, and kept productive beta chains. Entries are consolidated by CDR3 protein sequence, retaining the most common genes and DNA. TCRdb's processing, not the authors', yielded these V and J calls. The sample has 94,000 or so distinct CDR3 sequences on record, under 65% of them singletons. Around 29% of the sample belongs to the ten largest clones.

A patient counted as having stable Graves' hyperthyroidism if no progression to ophthalmopathy occurred over 18 months of follow-up. Hyperthyroidism patients were newly diagnosed, with disease duration under 2 months, and aged 18 to 65 years. Any patient with an uncontrolled infection, another autoimmune disease, pregnancy or lactation was excluded. Diagnoses were based on clinical symptoms, serum thyroxine and TRAb, thyroid ultrasound and orbital computed tomography. PBMCs were separated from 10 ml of fresh peripheral blood using Ficoll-Paque density gradient centrifugation. Total RNA was extracted using Trizol reagent, and RNA quality was assessed on an Agilent 2100 Bioanalyzer.

This receptor was identified in a woman in her forties with Graves' hyperthyroidism. This sequence uses TRBV4-3 and TRBJ1-6; no D gene is confidently identified. Source material: blood. The CDR3 here reads CASSQDRGTSSYNSPLHF. The DNA sequence follows: TGCGCCAGCAGCCAAGATCGGGGAACGAGCTCCTATAATTCACCCCTCCACTTT.